These 11 T cell receptor beta chains originate from one sample sequenced in a study of blood T cells in healthy people across ages. It was with a sample-barcoded 5' primer and a J-beta primer mix that a second PCR of roughly 7 to 12 cycles was run. MiXCR was run by TCRdb on the 5' RACE reads, yielding one entry per CDR3 protein. Here the sample spans just over 1 million distinct CDR3 sequences, over 35% being singletons. The source material was blood. All receptors derive from a woman aged 55-70 years in good health.

The chain links TRBV9 to TRBJ2-1; D is unresolved. The CDR3 length is 13 residues. V lost 1 base, J lost 7 bases, and 9 bases lay in between. The germline V gene encodes CDR1 SGDLS and CDR2 YYNGEE. The CDR3 DNA is TGTGCCAGCAGCGTATCTGAGGAGAATGAGCAGTTCTTC. Its translation: CASSVSEENEQFF.

This clonotype was detected a few times. This rearrangement joins TRBV20-1 to TRBJ1-4; unclear D gene. The V end was cut by 2 bases, the J end by 8 bases, with 21 bases between. Per germline, CDR1 DFQATT and CDR2 SNEGSKA (reference sequence). The CDR3 totals 16 residues. CDR3 sequence: CSARSVISGSQEKLFF. Written as DNA, the CDR3 is TGCAGTGCTAGATCTGTTATCTCTGGCAGTCAAGAAAAACTGTTTTTT.

This rearrangement joins TRBV10-3 to TRBJ2-2; D perhaps matches TRBD2 (6 bases). This CDR3 region has 14 residues. Germline CDR1 ENHRY, CDR2 SYGVKD. V was trimmed by 5 bases and J by 0 bases, leaving 7 bases between them. CDR3 coding DNA: TGTGCCATCAGTCGGGACTCGAACACCGGGGAGCTGTTTTTT. Translating it yields CAISRDSNTGELFF.

A remark on this clonotype: One junction end disagrees with the germline gene, perhaps due to a read error. The rearrangement links TRBV6-5 to TRBJ2-5; D is undetermined. The end of the DNA aligns better with TRBJ2-7, so the J call may be wrong. The CDR3 is 11 residues long. Germline CDR1 reads MNHEY; CDR2 reads SVGAGI. CDR3 sequence (DNA): TGTGTCAGCAGTTGGTCCAACGAGCAGTACTTC. Protein sequence: CVSSWSNEQYF.

This chain links TRBV18 with TRBJ1-1, with TRBD1 identical over 7 bases. Looked up from germline, CDR1 is KGHSH and CDR2 is LQKENI. V lost 3 bases to trimming and J lost 9 bases; unmatched junction nucleotides: 7. The CDR3 sequence is 13 residues long. In DNA form, the CDR3 reads TGTGCCAGCTCACCGCAGGGGACAGATAAAGCTTTCTTT. It specifies CASSPQGTDKAFF.

The chain is built from TRBV7-8 and TRBJ2-3; 9 bases are shared with TRBD2. The germline gives CDR1 SGHVS, CDR2 FQNEAQ. J gave up 4 bases and V 7 bases, and 9 bases lay outside the gene matches. The CDR3 extends over 15 amino acids. DNA of the CDR3: TGTGCCAGCACCCCTTTGCGGGAGGGTTCAGATACGCAGTATTTT. Residues: CASTPLREGSDTQYF.

V gene TRBV30 combines with J gene TRBJ2-1, with 15 nucleotides matching TRBD2. Germline V lookup: CDR1 GTSNPN, CDR2 SVGIG (reference sequence). V was clipped by 1 base and J by 6 bases; unmatched bases: 1. The CDR3 is 15 residues long. The CDR3 bases are TGTGCCTGGAGTGGGGGACTAGCGGGGGGCAATGAGCAGTTCTTC. Translation gives CAWSGGLAGGNEQFF. The full variable domain, its missing parts supplied by reference TRBV30 and TRBJ2-1, is SQTIHQWPATLVQPVGSPLSLECTVEGTSNPNLYWYRQAAGRGLQLLFYSVGIGQISSEVPQNLSASRPQDRQFILSSKKLLLSDSGFYLCAWSGGLAGGNEQFFGPGTRLTVL.

The rearrangement joins TRBV27 to TRBJ2-7, with D hard to call. V dropped 3 bases and J dropped 5 bases, with 11 bases sitting between them. Germline V lookup: CDR1 MNHEY, CDR2 SMNVEV (reference sequence). This CDR3 contains 13 residues. The CDR3 region is CASSFAQANEQYF. The DNA of the CDR3 is TGTGCCAGCAGTTTTGCCCAGGCCAACGAGCAGTACTTC.

The chain recombines TRBV6-5 with TRBJ2-7; 7 bases fit TRBD2. With 3 bases clipped from V and 6 bases from J, the junction kept 8 bases outside the gene matches. This CDR3 has 14 residues. Germline V gene data show CDR1 as MNHEY and CDR2 as SVGAGI. The CDR3 sequence: CASSYVGGKSEQYF. CDR3 in DNA: TGTGCCAGCAGTTATGTGGGGGGGAAGAGCGAGCAGTACTTC.

The chain uses TRBV10-1 and TRBJ2-7; TRBD1 aligns across 10 bases. Germline assignment: CDR1 WNHNN and CDR2 SYGVQD (reference sequence). This CDR3 comprises 13 residues. The V gene end was trimmed by 4 bases and the J gene end by 6 bases; junction bases not matched to a gene: 3. The CDR3 coding sequence is TGCGCCAGCAGTGCAGGGACAGGGGTCGAGCAGTACTTC. Translating gives CASSAGTGVEQYF.

The rearrangement links TRBV28 to TRBJ2-1, with a tentative D call TRBD1 (6 bases). The CDR3 has 13 residues. Germline CDR1 reads MDHEN; CDR2 reads SYDVKM. Trimming took off 7 bases at V and 4 bases at J, with 11 bases between the two ends. This chain's CDR3 is CASTGTTYNEQFF. DNA for the CDR3: TGTGCCAGCACCGGGACAACTTACAATGAGCAGTTCTTC.